The 24 T cell receptor beta chains below were found in one sample sequenced in a study of siplizumab effects on memory and regulatory T cells. Sequencing used immunoSEQ multiplex PCR; TCRdb keeps in-frame clones, though not all of them. The sample holds over 100,000 clones, about 92% seen once. Input material: Tregs sorted from blood. These receptors were collected from a human donor in good health.

The rearrangement uses TRBV21-1 and TRBJ2-6; the D call in the table, TRBD1, was not verified against the DNA. TRBV21-1 is given as a pseudogene. CDR3 length: 19 amino acids. CDR3 DNA sequence: TGTGCCAGCAGCAAACGAGGACAGGTGGGGCCCTCTGGGGCCAACGTCCTGACTTTC. Translated: CASSKRGQVGPSGANVLTF.

This clone occurred a few times. J is TRBJ1-2 and V is TRBV6-1, with D unclear. Germline V gives CDR1 MNHNS, CDR2 SASEGT. V shed 6 bases and J shed 3 bases, with 14 bases lying between them. This CDR3 is built from 14 residues. CDR3 amino acids: CASSAALRDYGYTF. CDR3 DNA sequence: TGTGCCAGCAGCGCTGCGTTGAGGGACTATGGCTACACCTTC.

The rearrangement links TRBV27 to TRBJ1-2; no clear D. V was trimmed by 1 base and J by 5 bases, leaving 17 bases between them. The CDR3 extends over 16 amino acids. Germline V CDR1 and CDR2: MNHEY, SMNVEV (reference sequence). This chain's CDR3 is CASSLFGDSRLYGYTF. CDR3 nucleotide sequence: TGTGCCAGCAGTTTATTCGGGGATTCTAGGTTGTATGGCTACACCTTC.

V is TRBV7-9 and J is TRBJ1-4; tentatively, D is TRBD1 (6 bases). V lost 6 bases, J lost 3 bases, and 11 bases lay in between. Germline V gene sequence: CDR1 SEHNR, CDR2 FQNEAQ (reference sequence). This CDR3 is built from 14 residues. This chain's CDR3 is CASSRGASNEKLFF. The CDR3 DNA follows: TGTGCCAGCAGTCGGGGGGCCTCTAATGAAAAACTGTTTTTT.

The rearrangement links TRBV5-1 to TRBJ1-1; a possible D gene is TRBD1 (5 bases). Germline lookup yields CDR1 SGHRS and CDR2 YFSETQ. V lost 4 bases, J lost 2 bases, and 18 bases lay in between. The CDR3 contains 16 residues. The CDR3: CASSGWAGSGNTEAFF. The CDR3 bases are TGCGCCAGCAGCGGGTGGGCAGGGTCCGGAAACACTGAAGCTTTCTTT.

This chain links TRBV7-2 with TRBJ1-6, with 10 bases aligning to TRBD1. The J segment lost 7 bases and the V segment lost 5 bases, leaving 5 bases of the junction unmatched. The CDR3 length is 15 residues. CDR1 SGHTA and CDR2 FQGNSA come from the germline V gene. CDR3 amino acids: CASSRSGQGNSPLHF. Here the CDR3 DNA reads TGTGCCAGCAGCCGATCGGGACAGGGGAATTCACCCCTCCACTTT.

The V gene is TRBV6-5, the J gene TRBJ2-3; D gene uncertain. The CDR3 runs 13 residues. Germline V gene data show CDR1 as MNHEY and CDR2 as SVGAGI. V was pared by 6 bases and J by 3 bases, with 10 bases between. As DNA, the CDR3 is TGTGCCAGCAGCGCCCCCGCGACAGATACGCAGTATTTT. The encoded protein is CASSAPATDTQYF.

This chain links TRBV7-3 with TRBJ2-2; D may be TRBD2 (6 bases). V lost 1 base to trimming and J lost 4 bases, with 10 bases between them. The CDR3 covers 15 residues. Germline values: CDR1 SGHTA, CDR2 FQGTGA. CDR3 sequence (DNA): TGTGCCAGCAGCTTAAGGCGGACTACCACCGGGGAGCTGTTTTTT. It translates to CASSLRRTTTGELFF.

This chain links TRBV5-6 with TRBJ1-2; TRBD1 might be the D (5 bases). Deletions cut 4 bases from V and 6 bases from J, with 7 bases between. The CDR3 sequence is 11 residues long. Germline V gene data show CDR1 as SGHDT and CDR2 as YYEEEE. For the CDR3, the DNA is TGTGCCAGCAGCATCAGGGATGGCTACACCTTC. Residues: CASSIRDGYTF.

The J gene is TRBJ2-7, the V gene TRBV27; a possible D gene is TRBD2 (5 bases). The V and J ends lost 3 bases and 2 bases respectively, with 17 bases between them. CDR1 is MNHEY, CDR2 SMNVEV, per germline (reference sequence). This CDR3 has 16 residues. This chain's CDR3 is CASSFTAGTHPYEQYF. The CDR3 DNA reads TGTGCCAGCAGTTTCACGGCGGGTACTCACCCCTACGAGCAGTACTTC.

The chain uses TRBV7-9 and TRBJ2-7, with 10 bases lining up with TRBD1. This CDR3 spans 16 amino acids. V lost 5 bases, J lost 2 bases, and 9 bases stayed unmatched. CDR1 and CDR2 from the germline V gene are SEHNR and FQNEAQ (reference sequence). The CDR3 is CASSHTFGQGAYEQYF. CDR3 sequence (DNA): TGTGCCAGCAGCCACACTTTCGGACAGGGGGCCTACGAGCAGTACTTC.

V and J are TRBV7-2 and TRBJ2-5; TRBD2 aligns across 12 bases. Germline V lookup: CDR1 SGHTA, CDR2 FQGNSA. J gave up 4 bases and V 6 bases, and 3 bases lay outside the gene matches. The CDR3 is 14 residues long. The CDR3 DNA sequence: TGTGCCAGCAGACCGGGACTAGCGGGAGAGACCCAGTACTTC. It translates to CASRPGLAGETQYF. Together with reference TRBV7-2 and TRBJ2-5, the CDR3 gives the full variable domain: GAGVSQSPSNKVTEKGKDVELRCDPISGHTALYWYRQSLGQGLEFLIYFQGNSAPDKSGLPSDRFSAERTGGSVSTLTIQRTQQEDSAVYLCASRPGLAGETQYFGPGTRLLVL.

The chain couples TRBV5-1 to TRBJ2-5; possibly TRBD1 for D (6 bases). V lost 4 bases to trimming and J lost 5 bases, with 18 bases between them. CDR1 and CDR2 (germline): SGHRS, YFSETQ. This CDR3 has 15 amino acids. The DNA for the CDR3 is TGCGCCAGCAGCGAAAGGACAGACACGGGGGAGACCCAGTACTTC. Protein sequence: CASSERTDTGETQYF.

On this clone itself: One end of the junction does not line up with germline, which may come from a read error. The chain's CDR3 is CASSLDRGRSHF. DNA for the CDR3: TGTGCCAGCAGCTTAGACAGGGGGCGCAGCCACTTT. This rearrangement joins TRBV7-2 to TRBJ2-3; TRBD1 matches at 9 bases. The CDR3 is 12 residues long. Germline values: CDR1 SGHTA, CDR2 FQGNSA.

The chain is built from TRBV7-9 and TRBJ2-1; maybe TRBD1 (5 bases). The germline V gene has CDR1 SEHNR and CDR2 FQNEAQ (reference sequence). V was clipped by 5 bases and J by 7 bases, with 18 bases between them. The CDR3 consists of 15 residues. The DNA of the CDR3 is TGTGCCAGCAGCAAACCGGGCAGGGAAGGAAATGAGCAGTTCTTC. It codes for CASSKPGREGNEQFF.

The chain employs TRBV6-1 and TRBJ1-5; 9 bases agree with TRBD1. Germline trimming cut 7 bases from V and 4 bases from J; bases unmatched to any gene: 5. The CDR3 extends over 14 amino acids. The germline V gene has CDR1 MNHNS and CDR2 SASEGT. CDR3 nucleotides: TGTGCCAGCATCCCGGACAGGGGAAATCAGCCCCAGCATTTT. Translated, it gives CASIPDRGNQPQHF.

The chain uses TRBV7-9 and TRBJ2-3; 13 positions match TRBD2. CDR3 length: 15 amino acids. V lost 5 bases and J lost 6; bases outside the gene matches: 5. CDR1 is SEHNR and CDR2 is FQNEAQ in the germline V gene (reference sequence). Here the CDR3 DNA reads TGTGCCAGCAGCCCACCGGGACTAGCGGGGGATACGCAGTATTTT. This translates into CASSPPGLAGDTQYF.

The chain has TRBV6-6 and TRBJ2-5, with D possibly matching TRBD2 (6 bases). This CDR3 is 14 amino acids long. In germline, CDR1 is MNHNY, CDR2 SVGAGI (reference sequence). The CDR3, as DNA: TGTGTCTCTAACGAGCGGGCAGGGCGAGAGACCCAGTACTTC. Protein product: CVSNERAGRETQYF.

V is TRBV7-2 and J is TRBJ1-6, with D unclear. From germline, CDR1 is SGHTA and CDR2 FQGNSA. The CDR3 is made up of 13 amino acids. Trimming cost V 2 bases and J 10 bases, with 9 bases left between them. CDR3 in DNA: TGTGCCAGCAGCTTATCCGGAGGATCACCCCTCCACTTT. It is translated as CASSLSGGSPLHF.

The chain recombines TRBV2 with TRBJ1-3, with TRBD1 identical over 7 bases. Germline V lookup: CDR1 SNHLY, CDR2 FYNNEI. The V segment lost 6 bases and the J segment 2 bases; nucleotides outside the gene matches: 7. This CDR3 spans 15 amino acids. The CDR3 region has the DNA TGTGCCAGCAGAGTGTTCCAGGGGGCTGGAAACACCATATATTTT. This encodes CASRVFQGAGNTIYF.

This chain links TRBV9 with TRBJ2-7; TRBD1 aligns across 7 bases. The J segment lost 2 bases and the V segment lost 3 bases, leaving 5 bases of the junction unmatched. Germline lookup yields CDR1 SGDLS and CDR2 YYNGEE. The CDR3 loop spans 14 amino acids. CDR3 loop: CASSGRDRTYEQYF. The DNA of the CDR3 is TGTGCCAGCAGCGGTAGGGACAGAACCTACGAGCAGTACTTC.

The rearrangement links TRBV21-1 to TRBJ2-2; TRBD1 reflects the table's D call only, with no check against the DNA. TRBV21-1 counts as a pseudogene. The CDR3 covers 20 residues. The CDR3 here is CASSRTPGTRRSSNTGELFF. In DNA form, the CDR3 reads TGTGCCAGCAGCAGAACCCCCGGGACAAGAAGGAGCTCGAACACCGGGGAGCTGTTTTTT.

The chain employs TRBV25-1 and TRBJ2-1, with 12 bases matching TRBD2. The CDR3 sequence is 17 residues long. Trimming at V came to 0 bases and at J to 9 bases, leaving 9 bases not matched to a gene. Germline V gene lookup returns CDR1 MGHDK and CDR2 SYGVNS. Written as DNA, the CDR3 is TGTGCCAGCAGTGAATATAGGCTAGCGGGGGGGCCCTCTGAGCAGTTCTTC. Residues: CASSEYRLAGGPSEQFF.

This rearrangement joins TRBV6-6 to TRBJ2-1, with D maybe TRBD2 (6 bases). Germline V gives CDR1 MNHNY, CDR2 SVGAGI (reference sequence). Between the trimmed V and J ends, which lost 8 bases and 10 bases, there was a span of 21 bases. CDR3 size: 14 residues. This CDR3 reads CASGTGVRPGEQFF. Written as DNA, the CDR3 is TGTGCCAGCGGTACGGGAGTACGACCTGGGGAGCAGTTCTTC.